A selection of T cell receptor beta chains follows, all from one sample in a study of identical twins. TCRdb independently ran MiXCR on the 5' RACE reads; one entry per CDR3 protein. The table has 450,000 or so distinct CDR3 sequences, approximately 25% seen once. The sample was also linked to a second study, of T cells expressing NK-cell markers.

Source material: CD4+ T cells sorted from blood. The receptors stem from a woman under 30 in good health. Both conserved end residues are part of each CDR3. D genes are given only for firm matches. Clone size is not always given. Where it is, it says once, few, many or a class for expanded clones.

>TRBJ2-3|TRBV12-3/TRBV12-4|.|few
CASRPPRDARTDTQYF
TGTGCCAGCAGGCCTCCCCGGGACGCAAGGACAGATACGCAGTATTTT
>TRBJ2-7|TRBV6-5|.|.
CASSYGRGGGNEQYF
TGTGCCAGCAGTTACGGGAGAGGGGGTGGCAACGAGCAGTACTTC
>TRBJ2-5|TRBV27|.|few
CASRRGYGWETQYF
TGTGCCAGCAGGAGGGGGTATGGATGGGAGACCCAGTACTTC
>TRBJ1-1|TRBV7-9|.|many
CASSLARAGTEAFF
TGTGCCAGCAGCTTAGCGCGGGCAGGCACTGAAGCTTTCTTT
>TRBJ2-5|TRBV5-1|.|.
CASSLVLREETQYF
TGCGCCAGCAGCTTGGTTCTCAGGGAAGAGACCCAGTACTTC
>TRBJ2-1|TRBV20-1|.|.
CSARTRGRSSYNEQFF
TGCAGTGCCAGAACCCGTGGCCGGAGCTCCTACAATGAGCAGTTCTTC
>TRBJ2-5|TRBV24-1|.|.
CATSDPRSDGETQYF
TGTGCCACCAGTGATCCTCGTTCGGACGGAGAGACCCAGTACTTC
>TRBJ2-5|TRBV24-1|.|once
CATRLGQRETQYF
TGTGCCACCAGATTAGGACAGAGGGAGACCCAGTACTTC
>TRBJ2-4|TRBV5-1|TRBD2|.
CASSGGGAPNIQYF
TGCGCCAGCAGCGGGGGAGGGGCCCCGAACATTCAGTACTTC
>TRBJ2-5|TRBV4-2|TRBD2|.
CASSQDSSREPATQYF
TGTGCCAGCAGCCAAGATTCCTCGCGGGAGCCAGCGACCCAGTACTTC
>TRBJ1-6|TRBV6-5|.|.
CASSQGSSNSPLHF
TGTGCCAGCAGTCAGGGTTCCAGTAATTCACCCCTCCACTTT
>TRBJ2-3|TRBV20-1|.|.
CSVSSAADTQYF
TGCAGTGTTTCCAGCGCCGCAGATACGCAGTATTTT
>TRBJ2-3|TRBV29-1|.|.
CSVERARDTQYF
TGCAGCGTTGAAAGGGCGAGGGATACGCAGTATTTT
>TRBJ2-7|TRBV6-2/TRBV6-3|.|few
CASSRRAVNYEQYF
TGTGCCAGCAGCCGGCGTGCCGTCAACTACGAGCAGTACTTC
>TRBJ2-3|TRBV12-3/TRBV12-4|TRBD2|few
CASSGIAGGHNTQYF
TGTGCCAGCAGCGGCATAGCGGGGGGGCACAATACGCAGTATTTT
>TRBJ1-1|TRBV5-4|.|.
CASSSPLHPTEAFF
TGTGCCAGCAGCTCCCCTCTCCACCCCACTGAAGCTTTCTTT
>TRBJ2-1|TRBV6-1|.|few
CASSQGLAIYNEQFF
TGTGCCAGCAGCCAGGGACTCGCAATTTACAATGAGCAGTTCTTC
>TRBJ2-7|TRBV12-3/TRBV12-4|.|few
CASSLMGYSYEQYF
TGTGCCAGCAGTTTAATGGGCTATTCCTACGAGCAGTACTTC
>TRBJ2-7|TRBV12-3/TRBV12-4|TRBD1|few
CASSSGGQGAYEQYF
TGTGCCAGCAGTTCGGGGGGACAGGGAGCCTACGAGCAGTACTTC
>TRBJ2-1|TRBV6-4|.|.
CASSGGNNEQFF
TGTGCCAGCAGTGGAGGGAACAATGAGCAGTTCTTC
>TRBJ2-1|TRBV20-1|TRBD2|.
CSARSGGIAGSDEQFF
TGCAGTGCTAGATCCGGAGGTATAGCGGGAAGCGATGAGCAGTTCTTC
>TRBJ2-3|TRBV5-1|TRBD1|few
CASRPGQITSTDTQYF
TGCGCCAGCAGACCGGGACAGATAACTAGCACAGATACGCAGTATTTT
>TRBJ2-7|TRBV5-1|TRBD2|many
CASSTTSGSYEQYF
TGCGCCAGCAGCACAACTAGCGGGAGCTACGAGCAGTACTTC
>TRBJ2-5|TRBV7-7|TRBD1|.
CASSQTGTFQETQYF
TGTGCTAGCAGCCAGACAGGGACGTTCCAAGAGACCCAGTACTTC
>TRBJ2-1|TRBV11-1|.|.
CASSKRQDPYNEQFF
TGTGCCAGCAGCAAGCGACAGGACCCCTACAATGAGCAGTTCTTC
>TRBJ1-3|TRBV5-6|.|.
CASSLDVGNTIYF
TGTGCCAGCAGCTTGGATGTAGGAAACACCATATATTTT
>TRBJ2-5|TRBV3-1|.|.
CASSILYETQYF
TGTGCCAGCAGCATCCTATACGAGACCCAGTACTTC
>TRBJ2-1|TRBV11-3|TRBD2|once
CASSLDGTGGPGEQFF
TGTGCCAGCAGCTTAGATGGAACGGGGGGGCCTGGTGAGCAGTTCTTC
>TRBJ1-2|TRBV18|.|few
CASSPRTDYGYTF
TGTGCCAGCTCACCGAGGACAGACTATGGCTACACCTTC
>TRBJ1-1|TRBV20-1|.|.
CSARGGLIAEAFF
TGCAGTGCTAGGGGGGGGCTAATCGCTGAAGCTTTCTTT
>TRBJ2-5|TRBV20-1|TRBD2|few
CSVRGGRKETQYF
TGCAGTGTCCGGGGGGGCCGGAAAGAGACCCAGTACTTC
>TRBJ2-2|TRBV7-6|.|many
CASSLAGFGRGYGYTGELFF
TGTGCCAGCAGCTTAGCGGGTTTTGGTCGCGGGTATGGTTACACCGGGGAGCTGTTTTTT
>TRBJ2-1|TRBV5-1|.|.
CASSRDPDNEQFF
TGCGCCAGCAGCCGGGACCCGGACAATGAGCAGTTCTTC
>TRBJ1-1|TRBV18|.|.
CASSPMGASTEAFF
TGTGCCAGCTCACCGATGGGGGCGAGCACTGAAGCCTTCTTT
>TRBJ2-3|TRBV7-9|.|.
CASSLDSFGKGDTQYF
TGTGCCAGCAGCTTAGATTCATTCGGAAAAGGAGATACGCAGTATTTT
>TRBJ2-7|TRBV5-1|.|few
CASSLEGGRTGEQYF
TGCGCCAGCAGCTTGGAAGGCGGTCGAACGGGCGAGCAGTACTTC
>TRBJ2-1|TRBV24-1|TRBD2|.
CATSDTGLAGGLGEQFF
TGTGCCACCAGTGACACGGGACTAGCGGGGGGGCTTGGGGAGCAGTTCTTC
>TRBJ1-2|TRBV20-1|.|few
CSASPEGYTF
TGCAGTGCTAGTCCGGAAGGCTACACCTTC
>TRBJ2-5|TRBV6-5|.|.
CASSRSSETQYF
TGTGCCAGCAGTCGGTCCTCGGAGACCCAGTACTTC